Following are 16 T cell receptor beta chains from one sample sequenced in a study of T cell responses to AZD1222 COVID-19 vaccine listed by TCRdb under 2021. Preparation of the library involved the immunoSEQ multiplex PCR assay. The table was pulled from immuneACCESS by TCRdb, which kept in-frame rearrangements only. Such tables lose some clones; where checked, under half of the loss comes from unresolved V genes, and the rest has no known cause. For this sample there are around 86,000 clones; around 89% appear just once. The ten largest clones capture 8.4% of the sample. The time point label for this specimen denotes: baseline before first vaccination. This sample comprised peripheral blood, obtained on day 0 of AZD1222 vaccination. All receptors come from an adult in good health.

This chain links TRBV9 with TRBJ1-1, with D perhaps TRBD1 (5 bases). This CDR3 contains 14 residues. With 4 bases removed from V and 1 base from J, the gap between germline ends came to 11 bases. CDR1 and CDR2 from the germline V gene are SGDLS and YYNGEE. The CDR3 nucleotides are TGTGCCAGCAGCACCCGGGACCAGAACACTGAAGCTTTCTTT. Translation: CASSTRDQNTEAFF.

The chain joins TRBV12-5 to TRBJ2-5, with TRBD1 matching 9 bases. This CDR3 is 16 amino acids long. V was clipped by 1 base and J by 2 bases; unmatched bases: 5. Germline CDR1 reads LGHNT; CDR2 reads FRNRAP. The CDR3 loop reads CASGLGGGQGQETQYF. In DNA form, the CDR3 reads TGTGCTAGTGGTTTGGGAGGGGGACAGGGTCAAGAGACCCAGTACTTC. Looking up the rest from reference TRBV12-5 and TRBJ2-5 gives the full variable domain: DARVTQTPRHKVTEMGQEVTMRCQPILGHNTVFWYRQTMMQGLELLAYFRNRAPLDDSGMPKDRFSAEMPDATLATLKIQPSEPRDSAVYFCASGLGGGQGQETQYFGPGTRLLVL.

V and J are TRBV7-2 and TRBJ2-1, with TRBD2 matching over 11 bases. Per the germline V gene, CDR1 is SGHTA and CDR2 is FQGNSA. The J segment lost 2 bases and the V segment lost 1 base, leaving 1 base of the junction unmatched. CDR3 length: 16 residues. CDR3 loop: CASSLETSGAYNEQFF. CDR3 sequence (DNA): TGTGCCAGCAGCTTAGAGACTAGCGGGGCCTACAATGAGCAGTTCTTC.

The chain uses TRBV7-6 and TRBJ1-1, with a weak D call TRBD1 (6 bases). V shed 6 bases and J shed 3 bases, with 11 bases lying between them. Per germline, CDR1 SGHVS and CDR2 FNYEAQ. The CDR3 runs to 13 residues. The CDR3 nucleotides are TGTGCCAGCAGTTCGCAGGGGTACACTGAAGCTTTCTTT. Protein sequence: CASSSQGYTEAFF.

The chain combines TRBV5-5 with TRBJ2-4, with 8 bases that match TRBD2. The CDR3 runs to 15 residues. V trimming: 0 bases; J trimming: 4 bases; junction bases outside the gene matches: 3. The germline CDR1 and CDR2 sequences are SGHKS and YYEKEE (reference sequence). CDR3 bases: TGTGCCAGCAGCTTGGTACTAGCGGCTAAAAACATTCAGTACTTC. It specifies CASSLVLAAKNIQYF.

The V and J genes are TRBV6-2 or TRBV6-3 and TRBJ2-7; unclear D gene. CDR3 size: 11 residues. The V end lost 6 bases, the J end lost 9 bases, and 12 bases lay between the germline ends. The germline V gene encodes CDR1 MNHEY and CDR2 SVGEGT. The CDR3: CASSITARQYF. DNA of the CDR3: TGTGCCAGCAGCATCACTGCCAGGCAGTACTTC.

The genes are TRBV10-3 and TRBJ1-5, with 7 positions matching TRBD1. In germline, CDR1 is ENHRY, CDR2 SYGVKD. V shed 0 bases and J 4 bases; nucleotides not matched to a gene: 3. The CDR3 runs 15 residues. This CDR3 reads CAISESGTVNQPQHF. In DNA form, the CDR3 reads TGTGCCATCAGTGAGTCCGGGACAGTGAATCAGCCCCAGCATTTT.

CDR3 coding DNA: TGTGCCAGCAGCTCCTGGGGGACAGGGGTTCTGGGCAATCAGCCCCAGCATTTT. Translation gives CASSSWGTGVLGNQPQHF. The chain recombines TRBV7-9 with TRBJ1-5; 10 positions agree with TRBD1. With V trimmed by 4 bases and J by 2 bases, 11 bases remained unmatched. This CDR3 has 18 residues. Germline V gene lookup returns CDR1 SEHNR and CDR2 FQNEAQ (reference sequence). Full variable domain (missing parts from reference TRBV7-9 and TRBJ1-5): DTGVSQNPRHKITKRGQNVTFRCDPISEHNRLYWYRQTLGQGPEFLTYFQNEAQLEKSRLLSDRFSAERPKGSFSTLEIQRTEQGDSAMYLCASSSWGTGVLGNQPQHFGDGTRLSIL.

The V and J genes are TRBV7-2 and TRBJ2-5, with D unclear. V lost 3 bases to trimming and J lost 5 bases, with 13 bases between them. Germline values: CDR1 SGHTA, CDR2 FQGNSA. CDR3 length equals 14 residues. CDR3 protein: CASSFDRQMETQYF. In DNA form, the CDR3 reads TGTGCCAGCAGCTTTGATCGGCAGATGGAGACCCAGTACTTC.

This clone was detected once. The genes are TRBV5-1 and TRBJ1-6; 8 nucleotides agree with TRBD1. V was pared by 2 bases and J by 10 bases, with 5 bases of the junction left unmatched. The CDR3 extends over 14 amino acids. The germline V gene has CDR1 SGHRS and CDR2 YFSETQ. CDR3 protein: CASSLDRGGSPLHF. The DNA of the CDR3 is TGCGCCAGCAGCTTAGACAGGGGAGGATCACCCCTCCACTTT.

The chain recombines TRBV28 with TRBJ1-2; 7 bases map to TRBD1. Trimming cost V 3 bases and J 4 bases; bases outside gene matches: 11. The germline gives CDR1 MDHEN, CDR2 SYDVKM. The CDR3 sequence is 16 residues long. The CDR3 here is CASSFRYVDRAYGYTF. CDR3 sequence (DNA): TGTGCCAGCAGTTTTCGGTATGTTGACAGGGCCTATGGCTACACCTTC.

V and J are TRBV5-1 and TRBJ2-1, with unresolved D. V was clipped by 1 base and J by 1 base, with 9 bases between them. In germline, CDR1 is SGHRS, CDR2 YFSETQ. This CDR3 is built from 15 residues. The CDR3 reads CASSLRSPSYNEQFF. CDR3 bases: TGCGCCAGCAGCTTGCGGAGCCCTTCCTACAATGAGCAGTTCTTC.

In nucleotides, the CDR3 is TGTGCCAGCACCCCCGGAGCGGGACAGCGGTTCTCTGGGGCCAACGTCCTGACTTTC. Translation gives CASTPGAGQRFSGANVLTF. This rearrangement joins TRBV6-2 or TRBV6-3 to TRBJ2-6; the D gene could be TRBD1 or TRBD2 (7 bases each). The CDR3 totals 19 residues. With 7 bases removed from V and 0 bases from J, the gap between germline ends came to 22 bases. Germline values: CDR1 MNHEY, CDR2 SVGEGT.

This CDR3 reads CASSPGVGHNQPQHF. The CDR3 nucleotides read TGTGCCAGCAGCCCAGGGGTGGGCCACAATCAGCCCCAGCATTTT. V is TRBV5-8 and J is TRBJ1-5; tentative D call: TRBD1 (6 bases). Between the trimmed V and J ends, which lost 4 bases and 3 bases, there was a span of 14 bases. Germline assignment: CDR1 SGHTS and CDR2 YDEGEE. The CDR3 is made up of 15 amino acids. Filled out from reference TRBV5-8 and TRBJ1-5, the complete variable domain reads EAGVTQSPTHLIKTRGQQATLRCSPISGHTSVYWYQQALGLGLQFLLWYDEGEERNRGNFPPRFSGRQFPNYSSELNVNALELEDSALYLCASSPGVGHNQPQHFGDGTRLSIL.

The sample holds a few counts of this clone. This chain uses TRBV30 with TRBJ1-5; D is uncertain. Germline-derived CDR1 and CDR2 are GTSNPN and SVGIG (reference sequence). Trimming stripped 2 bases from V and 7 bases from J, with 12 bases between. The CDR3 covers 13 residues. In DNA form, the CDR3 reads TGTGCCTGGAGTAGCGGAGGAGACCAGCCCCAGCATTTT. Translated: CAWSSGGDQPQHF.

Only one count was recorded for this clone. V usage is TRBV11-2 and J usage is TRBJ2-1; D unresolved. This CDR3 comprises 14 residues. The ends were cut back, 2 bases at V and 2 bases at J, with 7 bases in the middle. Germline V gene lookup returns CDR1 SGHAT and CDR2 FQNNGV. In DNA, the CDR3 is TGTGCCAGCAGCTTAATGACGGCCTACAATGAGCAGTTCTTC. Protein: CASSLMTAYNEQFF.